Below, 7 T cell receptor beta chains from the same sample are listed, as sequenced in a study of PD-1 blockade in mismatch repair-deficient tumors. The protocol was immunoSEQ multiplex PCR, while the TCRdb copy is restricted to in-frame clones and leaves out a portion. The sample consists of about 120,000 clones, roughly 80% of them appearing once. The input for sequencing was peripheral blood, taken approximately 14 months after starting pembrolizumab. The receptor source for this set is an adult with mismatch repair-deficient cancer.

This clone was detected a few times. Other DNA variants within this sample encode the same CDR3. CDR3 protein: CASSQTGGTEAFF. As DNA, the CDR3 is TGTGCCAGCTCCCAGACAGGAGGTACTGAAGCTTTCTTT. The chain uses TRBV18 and TRBJ1-1; perhaps TRBD1 as D (6 bases). CDR3 length equals 13 residues. V lost 6 bases and J lost 5, with 13 bases in between. Germline values: CDR1 KGHSH, CDR2 LQKENI.

The genes are TRBV7-9 and TRBJ1-2, with TRBD1 identical over 8 bases. Germline CDR1 reads SEHNR; CDR2 reads FQNEAQ (reference sequence). V dropped 2 bases and J dropped 8; count of bases not matched to a gene: 4. CDR3 length: 13 residues. The DNA for the CDR3 is TGTGCCAGCAGCTTACCCCGGGACAGGGGCTACACCTTC. This gives the protein CASSLPRDRGYTF.

The rearrangement joins TRBV9 to TRBJ2-1; TRBD2 is a possible D gene (6 bases). CDR1 is SGDLS, CDR2 YYNGEE, per germline. The CDR3 is 16 residues long. Trimming removed 0 bases from V and 4 bases from J, with 14 bases in between. The CDR3 reads CASSVVYGSQYNEQFF. Here the CDR3 DNA reads TGTGCCAGCAGCGTAGTTTACGGGAGCCAGTACAATGAGCAGTTCTTC.

The sample holds one count of this clone. The chain is built from TRBV2 and TRBJ2-3; 12 bases align to TRBD2. CDR3 size: 15 residues. The germline V gene encodes CDR1 SNHLY and CDR2 FYNNEI. Germline trimming cut 6 bases from V and 3 bases from J; bases unmatched to any gene: 4. For the CDR3, the DNA is TGTGCCAGCAGGGGGGGACTAGCGGGTACAGATACGCAGTATTTT. As protein: CASRGGLAGTDTQYF.

About this clone: The identical CDR3 is also encoded by other nucleotide sequences in the sample. The J gene is TRBJ2-1, the V gene TRBV5-4; TRBD2 might be the D (5 bases). Trimming shortened V by 1 base and J by 0 bases, and 8 bases separated the two germline ends. The CDR3 loop spans 15 amino acids. Germline V gives CDR1 SGHNT, CDR2 YYREEE (reference sequence). The CDR3 spells CASSLIGSSYNEQFF. The CDR3 DNA is TGTGCCAGCAGCTTGATTGGGAGCTCCTACAATGAGCAGTTCTTC.

This rearrangement joins TRBV30 to TRBJ2-7; possible D gene TRBD1, 6 bases. Germline V lookup: CDR1 GTSNPN, CDR2 SVGIG (reference sequence). Trimming cost V 0 bases and J 0 bases, with 18 bases left between them. This CDR3 has 17 amino acids. CDR3 sequence (DNA): TGTGCCTGGAGTGTACAGGGAAGAGTGGGGAGCTCCTACGAGCAGTACTTC. It translates to CAWSVQGRVGSSYEQYF.

This clone was counted a single time. Here the CDR3 DNA reads TGTGCCACCGAAGCCCCCCGTGGGGCCAACGTCCTGACTTTC. It codes for CATEAPRGANVLTF. The chain combines TRBV15 with TRBJ2-6; D is ambiguous. The germline V and J ends were trimmed by 8 bases and 3 bases, with 11 bases remaining between them. CDR3 size: 14 residues. The V gene's germline CDR1 is LNHNV and CDR2 YYDKDF (reference sequence).